A selection of T cell receptor beta chains follows, all from one sample in a study of T cell repertoires in aging, cancer and after chemotherapy. TCRdb processed the multiplex PCR reads anew with MiXCR; each CDR3 protein has one entry. The repertoire consists of roughly 8,000 distinct CDR3 sequences, with approximately 40% occurring once and the leading ten covering 5%. Material for sequencing was blood. The receptors here all came from a human donor in good health. CDR3s include the opening cysteine and the closing phenylalanine or tryptophan. A D gene is named only where the DNA matches it firmly. Size values are once, few and many counts, or a class for expanded clones, and some rows have none.

V: TRBV6-5; D: .; size: .; J: TRBJ1-5; DNA: TGTGCCAGCAGTTACGCGAGGGGCAATCAGCCCCAGCATTTT; CDR3: CASSYARGNQPQHF
V: TRBV5-4; D: .; size: medium-sized; J: TRBJ2-7; DNA: TGTGCCAGCAGCCTCCGAGGGCTCGACTCCTACGAGCAGTACTTC; CDR3: CASSLRGLDSYEQYF
V: TRBV29-1; D: TRBD2; size: medium-sized; J: TRBJ2-3; DNA: TGCAGCGTTGGGGGGGGGGAGGCAGATACGCAGTATTTT; CDR3: CSVGGGEADTQYF
V: TRBV30; D: .; size: few; J: TRBJ2-1; DNA: TGTGCCTGGAGTATCGGGAGCTCCTACAATGAGCAGTTCTTC; CDR3: CAWSIGSSYNEQFF
V: TRBV27; D: .; size: .; J: TRBJ2-3; DNA: TGTGCCAGCAGTTTATTAGGGGGGGTTCCCAGCGGGGGCACAGATACGCAGTATTTT; CDR3: CASSLLGGVPSGGTDTQYF
V: TRBV18; D: .; size: .; J: TRBJ2-7; DNA: TGTGCCAGCTCACCAGTAGGCAGGGGATATGAGCAGTACTTC; CDR3: CASSPVGRGYEQYF
V: TRBV5-5; D: .; size: .; J: TRBJ2-1; DNA: TGTGCCAGCAGCTTGGGTGTCAGGTGGGATGGCAATGAGCAGTTCTTC; CDR3: CASSLGVRWDGNEQFF
V: TRBV20-1; D: .; size: .; J: TRBJ2-5; DNA: TGCAGTGCTAGGATGGGGGAGACCCAGTACTTC; CDR3: CSARMGETQYF
V: TRBV6-5; D: .; size: .; J: TRBJ2-2; DNA: TGTGCCAGCATCGCCTCGAGGAGTTTGATAAGGTTCGGGGAGCTGTTTTTT; CDR3: CASIASRSLIRFGELFF
V: TRBV6-5; D: .; size: .; J: TRBJ2-1; DNA: TGTGCCAGCAGGCCTGCGTCCTACAATGAGCAGTTCTTC; CDR3: CASRPASYNEQFF
V: TRBV18; D: TRBD2; size: few; J: TRBJ2-4; DNA: TGTGCCAGCTCACCCAGACTAGCGGAGTCGACCCTATTC; CDR3: CASSPRLAESTLF
V: TRBV5-6; D: TRBD2; size: .; J: TRBJ2-3; DNA: TGTGCCAGCAGCTTGGATAGCGGGGGAGATACGCAGTATTTT; CDR3: CASSLDSGGDTQYF
V: TRBV19; D: .; size: medium-sized; J: TRBJ2-7; DNA: TGTGCCAGTAGTATAGGCCGCGCGGGGACCTACGAGCAGTACTTC; CDR3: CASSIGRAGTYEQYF
V: TRBV12-3/TRBV12-4; D: TRBD1; size: few; J: TRBJ2-7; DNA: TGTGCCAGCAGTCATGGACAGGGGGGCTACGAGCAGTACTTC; CDR3: CASSHGQGGYEQYF
V: TRBV29-1; D: .; size: medium-sized; J: TRBJ1-1; DNA: TGCAGCGAGGGACTTATGAACACTGAAGCTTTCTTT; CDR3: CSEGLMNTEAFF
V: TRBV6-2/TRBV6-3; D: TRBD2; size: .; J: TRBJ2-5; DNA: TGTGCCAGCACCTGGACTAGCGGGGAGTACCAAGAGACCCAGTACTTC; CDR3: CASTWTSGEYQETQYF
V: TRBV5-5; D: TRBD1; size: .; J: TRBJ2-2; DNA: TGTGCCAGCAGCTTGGGGGACAGAAACACCGGGGAGCTGTTTTTT; CDR3: CASSLGDRNTGELFF
V: TRBV11-1; D: .; size: .; J: TRBJ1-6; DNA: TGTGCCAGCAGGACGGGTGGGGGGGACTCATCACCCCTCCACTTT; CDR3: CASRTGGGDSSPLHF
V: TRBV5-4; D: .; size: .; J: TRBJ1-4; DNA: TGTGCCAGCAGCGCCGCGGGGGTACTGTTTTTT; CDR3: CASSAAGVLFF
V: TRBV12-3/TRBV12-4; D: .; size: .; J: TRBJ2-3; DNA: TGTGCCAGCAAAACTAGCTTCGCAGATACGCAGTATTTT; CDR3: CASKTSFADTQYF
V: TRBV27; D: TRBD2; size: .; J: TRBJ2-1; DNA: TGTGCCAGCAGTCGAATCGCGGGAGGGAGCTCCTACAATGAGCAGTTCTTC; CDR3: CASSRIAGGSSYNEQFF
V: TRBV10-3; D: TRBD1; size: few; J: TRBJ1-5; DNA: TGTGCCATCAGTTCGACAGGGAATAACCACAATCAGCCCCAGCATTTT; CDR3: CAISSTGNNHNQPQHF
V: TRBV6-6; D: .; size: .; J: TRBJ2-7; DNA: TGTGCCAGCAGTCCCGTTTCCAACGAGCAGTACTTC; CDR3: CASSPVSNEQYF
V: TRBV27; D: .; size: .; J: TRBJ2-3; DNA: TGTGCCCTATCCGCCCCGCGGGCCTTTTGCGATACGCAGTATTTT; CDR3: CALSAPRAFCDTQYF
V: TRBV19; D: .; size: .; J: TRBJ1-1; DNA: TGTGCCAGTAGTTTGGGACGGAACACTGAAGCTTTCTTT; CDR3: CASSLGRNTEAFF
V: TRBV29-1; D: .; size: large; J: TRBJ2-5; DNA: TGCAGCGTTGAAGATGGGAGGAAGACCCAGTACTTC; CDR3: CSVEDGRKTQYF
V: TRBV29-1; D: .; size: .; J: TRBJ1-1; DNA: TGCAGCGTTGCAGGCCCCGCGAACACTGAAGCTTTCTTT; CDR3: CSVAGPANTEAFF
V: TRBV5-6; D: .; size: .; J: TRBJ1-1; DNA: TGTGCCAGCAGCCGCTGGAACAGGGATAACACTGAAGCTTTCTTT; CDR3: CASSRWNRDNTEAFF
V: TRBV30; D: .; size: medium-sized; J: TRBJ2-3; DNA: TGTGCCTGGAGTGTGGGGGGGCCAAAGGGTACGCAGTATTTT; CDR3: CAWSVGGPKGTQYF
V: TRBV6-6; D: TRBD1; size: .; J: TRBJ2-6; DNA: TGTGCCAGCAGTGACTCACAGGGGGCGAGCTCTGGGGCCAACGTCCTGACTTTC; CDR3: CASSDSQGASSGANVLTF
V: TRBV11-1; D: .; size: medium-sized; J: TRBJ2-7; DNA: TGTGCCAGCAGCTTAGCGCTTGACTACGAGCAGTACTTC; CDR3: CASSLALDYEQYF
V: TRBV19; D: .; size: .; J: TRBJ1-5; DNA: TGTGCCAGTAGCGGGGCGGTGCGGAGGCCCCAGCATTTT; CDR3: CASSGAVRRPQHF
V: TRBV19; D: TRBD1; size: .; J: TRBJ2-3; DNA: TGTGCCAGCCGAGGGGGCGACAACCCCAACACCGGGTATAGCACAGATACGCAGTATTTT; CDR3: CASRGGDNPNTGYSTDTQYF